The 11 T cell receptor beta chains given below trace back to one sample, sequenced in a study of T cells in Graves' hyperthyroidism and ophthalmopathy. Regions amplified from RNA transcripts were the TCR beta CDR3 regions. Initially, a first-round RT-PCR of the TCR CDR3 employed the HTBI primer set. TCRdb processed the multiplex PCR reads anew with MiXCR; each CDR3 protein has one entry. The sample lists 450,000 to 650,000 distinct CDR3 sequences, about 15% occurring once. Sequenced sample: blood. All receptors derive from a woman aged 18-35 years with Graves' ophthalmopathy.

In nucleotides, the CDR3 is TGTGCCAGCAGCGCCGGGACTGCAAGTTGGAAACTGTTTTTT. It specifies CASSAGTASWKLFF. J is TRBJ1-4 and V is TRBV7-2; perhaps TRBD1 as D (5 bases). Germline CDR1 SGHTA, CDR2 FQGNSA. This CDR3 has 14 amino acids. V dropped 5 bases and J dropped 11 bases, with 18 bases sitting between them. Full variable domain (rest looked up from reference TRBV7-2 and TRBJ1-4): GAGVSQSPSNKVTEKGKDVELRCDPISGHTALYWYRQSLGQGLEFLIYFQGNSAPDKSGLPSDRFSAERTGGSVSTLTIQRTQQEDSAVYLCASSAGTASWKLFFGSGTQLSVL.

Many counts were recorded for this clonotype. This rearrangement joins TRBV18 to TRBJ2-3, with D possibly TRBD2 on 6 matching bases. V dropped 3 bases and J dropped 5 bases, with 18 bases sitting between them. Germline V gene lookup returns CDR1 KGHSH and CDR2 LQKENI. CDR3 length: 16 amino acids. This chain's CDR3 is CASSPTSEVLVDTQYF. The CDR3, as DNA: TGTGCCAGCTCACCGACTAGTGAAGTACTTGTAGATACGCAGTATTTT. Complete variable domain (other parts from reference TRBV18 and TRBJ2-3): NAGVMQNPRHLVRRRGQEARLRCSPMKGHSHVYWYRQLPEEGLKFMVYLQKENIIDESGMPKERFSAEFPKEGPSILRIQQVVRGDSAAYFCASSPTSEVLVDTQYFGPGTRLTVL.

This clonotype has more than one count but fewer than ten. The rearrangement joins TRBV5-1 to TRBJ1-2, with TRBD1 matching over 12 bases. CDR3 length equals 16 residues. From germline, CDR1 is SGHRS and CDR2 YFSETQ. V gave up 4 bases and J gave up 0 bases; unmatched junction bases: 4. The CDR3, as DNA: TGCGCCAGCAGCCCGGGACAGGGGGCAGCTAACTATGGCTACACCTTC. It codes for CASSPGQGAANYGYTF.

This clonotype was seen at least ten times. The CDR3 bases are TGCAGTGCTAGAGTTGGGAAAGAGACCCAGTACTTC. Its translation: CSARVGKETQYF. V usage is TRBV20-1 and J usage is TRBJ2-5; D is unclear. There are 12 residues in the CDR3. CDR1 DFQATT and CDR2 SNEGSKA come from the germline V gene (reference sequence). Trimming pared 1 base from V and 3 bases from J, leaving 6 bases between.

This clonotype was seen ten or more times. The chain carries TRBV7-2 and TRBJ2-1; 10 positions agree with TRBD2. This CDR3 has 17 amino acids. J was trimmed by 7 bases and V by 5 bases; bases with no gene match: 14. CDR1 is SGHTA and CDR2 is FQGNSA in the germline V gene. DNA of the CDR3: TGTGCCAGCAGCCCATCGGGTAGCGGGGGGACTTGGAATGAGCAGTTCTTC. Its protein product is CASSPSGSGGTWNEQFF.

This clonotype was seen ten or more times. V and J are TRBV2 and TRBJ2-1; 7 positions match TRBD1. Germline V gives CDR1 SNHLY, CDR2 FYNNEI. V gave up 6 bases and J gave up 0 bases; unmatched junction bases: 8. The CDR3 has 16 residues. CDR3 in amino acids: CASREPGQSSYNEQFF. As DNA, the CDR3 is TGTGCCAGCAGGGAACCGGGACAGAGCTCCTACAATGAGCAGTTCTTC. Together with reference TRBV2 and TRBJ2-1, the CDR3 gives the full variable domain: EPEVTQTPSHQVTQMGQEVILRCVPISNHLYFYWYRQILGQKVEFLVSFYNNEISEKSEIFDDQFSVERPDGSNFTLKIRSTKLEDSAMYFCASREPGQSSYNEQFFGPGTRLTVL.

This clonotype occurred once. The genes are TRBV28 and TRBJ2-5, with 8 nucleotides matching TRBD2. V shed 5 bases, J shed 5 bases, and the junction held 7 bases outside the gene matches. Germline-derived CDR1 and CDR2 are MDHEN and SYDVKM. This CDR3 comprises 14 residues. In DNA form, the CDR3 reads TGTGCCAGCAGTCCAGCGGGAGATTGGGAGACCCAGTACTTC. Translation: CASSPAGDWETQYF.

This clonotype was counted only a few times. The gene calls are TRBV28 and TRBJ1-2; D is unclear. Germline lookup yields CDR1 MDHEN and CDR2 SYDVKM. The ends were cut back, 5 bases at V and 5 bases at J, with 18 bases in the middle. CDR3 length: 15 residues. The CDR3 sequence: CASSTREDPYYGYTF. Here the CDR3 DNA reads TGTGCCAGCAGTACTCGTGAGGACCCCTATTATGGCTACACCTTC.

The J gene is TRBJ1-3, the V gene TRBV6-1, with TRBD1 as a possible D gene (5 bases). The V end lost 6 bases, the J end lost 0 bases, and 12 bases lay between the germline ends. CDR1 is MNHNS, CDR2 SASEGT, per germline. This CDR3 has 15 residues. CDR3 bases: TGTGCCAGCAGCCTCAGGGACTACTCTGGAAACACCATATATTTT. Residues: CASSLRDYSGNTIYF.

J is TRBJ1-1 and V is TRBV6-1; D is possibly TRBD1 (6 bases). This CDR3 has 15 amino acids. Trimming pared 6 bases from V and 1 base from J, leaving 15 bases between. Germline-derived CDR1 and CDR2 are MNHNS and SASEGT. Written as DNA, the CDR3 is TGTGCCAGCAGCTCACAGGGACGCAGGAACACTGAAGCTTTCTTT. Residues: CASSSQGRRNTEAFF.

This clonotype came up a few times. V gene TRBV6-2 or TRBV6-3 combines with J gene TRBJ2-1; no definite D call. Trimming removed 0 bases from V and 6 bases from J, with 9 bases in between. The CDR3 sequence is 14 residues long. Germline V gene lookup returns CDR1 MNHEY and CDR2 SVGEGT. The CDR3 loop reads CASSYSYGLNEQFF. CDR3 sequence (DNA): TGTGCCAGCAGTTACTCCTATGGGCTCAATGAGCAGTTCTTC.